Detailed here is one T cell receptor beta chain. 60 Vbeta and 13 Jbeta primers were used in PCR. Clones were read by immunoSEQ multiplex PCR, and TCRdb kept only the in-frame ones, dropping some. This sample yields more than 95,000 clones, of which 60% to 85% are seen a single time; more than 1.5% belongs to the top ten. The data were taken from a study of cytomegalovirus exposure and HLA in healthy donors. In germline, CDR1 is SGHAT, CDR2 FQNNGV. Trimming cost V 5 bases and J 2 bases, with 10 bases left between them. The CDR3 consists of 14 residues. Input material: PBMCs. This clonotype was obtained from a man between 50 and 59 years old in good health and CMV-seronegative. The chain recombines TRBV11-2 with TRBJ1-5; tentative D call: TRBD1 (6 bases). The CDR3 region is CASSAGAGNQPQHF. The CDR3, as DNA: TGTGCCAGCAGCGCAGGGGCTGGCAATCAGCCCCAGCATTTT.